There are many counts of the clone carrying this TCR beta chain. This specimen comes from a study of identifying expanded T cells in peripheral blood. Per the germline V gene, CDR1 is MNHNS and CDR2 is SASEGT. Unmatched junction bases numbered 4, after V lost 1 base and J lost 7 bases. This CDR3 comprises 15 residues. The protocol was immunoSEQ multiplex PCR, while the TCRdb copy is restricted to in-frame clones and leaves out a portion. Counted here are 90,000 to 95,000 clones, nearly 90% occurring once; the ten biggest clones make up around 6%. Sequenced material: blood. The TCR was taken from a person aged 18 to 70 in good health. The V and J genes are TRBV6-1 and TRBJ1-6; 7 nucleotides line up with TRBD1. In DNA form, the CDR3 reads TGTGCCAGCAGTGAAGTTGGAGGGGGCAATTCACCCCTCCACTTT. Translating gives CASSEVGGGNSPLHF.